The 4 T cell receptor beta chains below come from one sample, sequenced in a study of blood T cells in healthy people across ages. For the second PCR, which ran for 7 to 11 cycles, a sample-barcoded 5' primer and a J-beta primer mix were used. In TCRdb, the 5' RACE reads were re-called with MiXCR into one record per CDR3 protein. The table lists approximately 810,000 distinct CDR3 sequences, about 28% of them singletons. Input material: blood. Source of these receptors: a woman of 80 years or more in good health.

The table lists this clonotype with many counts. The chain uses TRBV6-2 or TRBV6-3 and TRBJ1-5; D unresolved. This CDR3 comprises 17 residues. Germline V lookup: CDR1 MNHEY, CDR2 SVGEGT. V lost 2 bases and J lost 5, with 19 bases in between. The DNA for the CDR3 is TGTGCCAGCAGTTACCGCGAACCGGGCCCAAGGGATCAGCCCCAGCATTTT. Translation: CASSYREPGPRDQPQHF.

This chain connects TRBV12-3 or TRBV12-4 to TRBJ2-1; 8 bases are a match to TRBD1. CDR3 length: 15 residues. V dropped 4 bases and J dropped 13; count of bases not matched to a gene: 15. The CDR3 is CASSWLGQEKETQFF. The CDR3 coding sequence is TGTGCCAGCAGTTGGCTGGGACAGGAGAAAGAGACCCAGTTCTTC.

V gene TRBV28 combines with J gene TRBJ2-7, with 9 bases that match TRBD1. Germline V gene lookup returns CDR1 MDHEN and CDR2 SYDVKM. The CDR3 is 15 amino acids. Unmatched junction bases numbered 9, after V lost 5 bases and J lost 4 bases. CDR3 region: CASSRVGTGKYEQYF. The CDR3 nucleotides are TGTGCCAGCAGTCGGGTGGGGACAGGGAAGTACGAGCAGTACTTC. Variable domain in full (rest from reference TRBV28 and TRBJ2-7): DVKVTQSSRYLVKRTGEKVFLECVQDMDHENMFWYRQDPGLGLRLIYFSYDVKMKEKGDIPEGYSVSREKKERFSLILESASTNQTSMYLCASSRVGTGKYEQYFGPGTRLTVT.

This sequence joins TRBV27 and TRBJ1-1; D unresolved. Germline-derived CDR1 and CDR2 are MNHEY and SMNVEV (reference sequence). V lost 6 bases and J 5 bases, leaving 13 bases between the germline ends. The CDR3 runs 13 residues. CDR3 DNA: TGTGCCAGCAGAGACCCCTCGAGTACTGAAGCTTTCTTT. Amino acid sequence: CASRDPSSTEAFF.